The 28 T cell receptor beta chains below were found in one sample sequenced in a study of PD-1 blockade in classical Hodgkin lymphoma. The method was immunoSEQ multiplex PCR; TCRdb's version includes in-frame clones alone and lacks a portion of them. The table shows just under 65,000 clones, with more than 90% occurring only once. The time point denotes: cycle 4 day 1 (C4D1), after 6 weeks of nivolumab. In every patient, relapse followed autologous stem cell transplantation, while exposure to brentuximab vedotin differed. Source: peripheral blood mononuclear cells (PBMCs), taken before the fourth cycle of nivolumab. The receptor set was obtained from a human donor with classical Hodgkin lymphoma.

The chain carries TRBV5-1 and TRBJ2-1, with 15 nucleotides matching TRBD2. There are 18 residues in the CDR3. CDR1 is SGHRS and CDR2 is YFSETQ in the germline V gene. Germline trimming cut 0 bases from V and 6 bases from J; bases unmatched to any gene: 7. This CDR3 is CASSLGGLAGGLGNEQFF. The CDR3 coding sequence is TGCGCCAGCAGCTTGGGCGGACTAGCGGGGGGGCTGGGCAATGAGCAGTTCTTC.

The V and J genes are TRBV28 and TRBJ2-7; D is undetermined. Looked up from germline, CDR1 is MDHEN and CDR2 is SYDVKM. V dropped 2 bases and J dropped 5 bases, with 1 base sitting between them. The CDR3 totals 10 residues. CDR3: CASSLNEQYF. For the CDR3, the DNA is TGTGCCAGCAGTTTAAACGAGCAGTACTTC.

The chain joins TRBV4-1 to TRBJ2-7, with unresolved D. Trimming pared 1 base from V and 4 bases from J, leaving 17 bases between. In germline, CDR1 is MGHRA, CDR2 YSYEKL. The CDR3 length is 16 residues. CDR3 DNA sequence: TGCGCCAGCAGCCAAGGGTCCCGATCGACCTTATACGAGCAGTACTTC. Translated: CASSQGSRSTLYEQYF.

V and J are TRBV11-2 and TRBJ1-1; D unclear. V lost 5 bases and J lost 1, with 5 bases in between. The CDR3 contains 12 residues. The germline CDR1 and CDR2 sequences are SGHAT and FQNNGV. CDR3 residues: CASSAQNTEAFF. CDR3 nucleotides: TGTGCCAGCAGCGCACAGAACACTGAAGCTTTCTTT.

The CDR3 spells CATSREDRVNSPLHF. As DNA, the CDR3 is TGTGCCACCAGCAGAGAAGACAGGGTGAATTCACCCCTCCACTTT. The rearrangement links TRBV15 to TRBJ1-6, with 7 nucleotides matching TRBD1. The V and J ends lost 0 bases and 7 bases, in that order; junction bases with no gene match: 3. Germline CDR1 LNHNV, CDR2 YYDKDF (reference sequence). The length of the CDR3 is 15 residues. The full variable domain, in which reference TRBV15 and TRBJ1-6 provide the parts outside the CDR3, is DAMVIQNPRYQVTQFGKPVTLSCSQTLNHNVMYWYQQKSSQAPKLLFHYYDKDFNNEADTPDNFQSRRPNTSFCFLDIRSPGLGDTAMYLCATSREDRVNSPLHFGNGTRLTVT.

The chain joins TRBV30 to TRBJ1-2; 11 bases line up with TRBD1. V lost 2 bases and J lost 7; bases outside the gene matches: 6. This CDR3 contains 14 residues. In germline, CDR1 is GTSNPN, CDR2 SVGIG (reference sequence). Written as DNA, the CDR3 is TGTGCCTGGAGTCCTCCGGGACAGGGGGGTGGCTACACCTTC. Translation gives CAWSPPGQGGGYTF.

This sequence joins TRBV6-5 and TRBJ1-4; 7 positions agree with TRBD1. V lost 4 bases, J lost 11 bases, and 7 bases stayed unmatched. The germline V gene has CDR1 MNHEY and CDR2 SVGAGI. This CDR3 contains 13 residues. The CDR3 DNA follows: TGTGCCAGCAGTTCTTACAGGGGAACTAAACTGTTTTTT. Its protein is CASSSYRGTKLFF.

The genes are TRBV10-3 and TRBJ2-5; either TRBD1 or TRBD2 may supply D (5 bases each). Between the trimmed V and J ends, which lost 3 bases and 4 bases, there was a span of 9 bases. Germline CDR1 and CDR2: ENHRY and SYGVKD. The CDR3 is made up of 13 amino acids. The CDR3 protein is CAISEGTRETQYF. Here the CDR3 DNA reads TGTGCCATCAGTGAAGGGACCAGAGAGACCCAGTACTTC.

V usage is TRBV19 and J usage is TRBJ1-5; 8 bases align to TRBD1. J lost 6 bases, V lost 3 bases, and 4 bases had no gene match. The CDR3 covers 14 residues. Germline V CDR1 and CDR2: LNHDA, SQIVND (reference sequence). CDR3 loop: CASSIDRGVQPQHF. CDR3 nucleotide sequence: TGTGCCAGTAGTATTGACAGGGGTGTTCAGCCCCAGCATTTT.

J is TRBJ1-5 and V is TRBV6-4; D gene uncertain. The germline CDR1 and CDR2 sequences are MRHNA and SNTAGT. V was clipped by 7 bases and J by 0 bases, with 10 bases between them. This CDR3 spans 14 amino acids. The CDR3 spells CASNVTASNQPQHF. The CDR3 DNA reads as TGTGCCAGCAACGTTACAGCTAGCAATCAGCCCCAGCATTTT.

The sample holds one count of this clone. V is TRBV28 and J is TRBJ2-3; TRBD1 is a possible D gene (6 bases). V lost 5 bases and J lost 2, with 26 bases in between. This CDR3 is 19 amino acids long. Looked up from germline, CDR1 is MDHEN and CDR2 is SYDVKM. This CDR3 is CASSPWTVPAAPHTDTQYF. Written as DNA, the CDR3 is TGTGCCAGCAGTCCGTGGACAGTGCCGGCCGCCCCTCACACAGATACGCAGTATTTT.

The V call is TRBV18, the J call TRBJ1-2, with unresolved D. The length of the CDR3 is 13 residues. Trimming shortened V by 3 bases and J by 1 base, and 6 bases separated the two germline ends. CDR1 is KGHSH, CDR2 LQKENI, per germline. In nucleotides, the CDR3 is TGTGCCAGCTCACCCTCCGGTAACTATGGCTACACCTTC. Residues: CASSPSGNYGYTF. Complete variable domain (other parts from reference TRBV18 and TRBJ1-2): NAGVMQNPRHLVRRRGQEARLRCSPMKGHSHVYWYRQLPEEGLKFMVYLQKENIIDESGMPKERFSAEFPKEGPSILRIQQVVRGDSAAYFCASSPSGNYGYTFGSGTRLTVV.

This clone was detected once. The chain links TRBV7-6 to TRBJ1-3; the match to TRBD1 covers 7 bases. This CDR3 comprises 15 residues. From germline, CDR1 is SGHVS and CDR2 FNYEAQ. Unmatched junction bases numbered 4, after V lost 5 bases and J lost 0 bases. As DNA, the CDR3 is TGTGCCAGCAGCCCAGGGACAGACTCTGGAAACACCATATATTTT. Protein sequence: CASSPGTDSGNTIYF.

The chain combines TRBV5-5 with TRBJ1-2; no reliable D call. This CDR3 has 15 residues. V dropped 5 bases and J dropped 2 bases, with 16 bases sitting between them. Germline V gene sequence: CDR1 SGHKS, CDR2 YYEKEE (reference sequence). The DNA for the CDR3 is TGTGCCAGCAGGCAGGTTGACATATCCAACTATGGCTACACCTTC. Translation: CASRQVDISNYGYTF.

This clone has just a few counts. Distinct nucleotide sequences in the sample also encode this CDR3. This chain connects TRBV6-6 to TRBJ2-7, with D perhaps matching TRBD2 (6 bases). Trimming took off 0 bases at V and 3 bases at J, with 9 bases between the two ends. Germline CDR1 reads MNHNY; CDR2 reads SVGAGI (reference sequence). This CDR3 comprises 14 residues. CDR3 loop: CASSYSLGGYEQYF. The CDR3 coding sequence is TGTGCCAGCAGTTACTCTTTGGGGGGCTACGAGCAGTACTTC.

This clone has just one count. The chain links TRBV5-1 to TRBJ2-1; 7 bases map to TRBD2. V lost 4 bases to trimming and J lost 7 bases; unmatched junction nucleotides: 2. This CDR3 region has 12 residues. From germline, CDR1 is SGHRS and CDR2 YFSETQ. Here the CDR3 reads CASSVGGNEQFF. Here the CDR3 DNA reads TGCGCCAGCAGCGTGGGGGGGAATGAGCAGTTCTTC. Full variable domain (outside the CDR3, taken from reference TRBV5-1 and TRBJ2-1): KAGVTQTPRYLIKTRGQQVTLSCSPISGHRSVSWYQQTPGQGLQFLFEYFSETQRNKGNFPGRFSGRQFSNSRSEMNVSTLELGDSALYLCASSVGGNEQFFGPGTRLTVL.

DNA for the CDR3: TGTGCCAGCAGTTTACATCAGGGGCTGGGAGCTGAAGCTTTCTTT. Protein: CASSLHQGLGAEAFF. The J gene is TRBJ1-1, the V gene TRBV28; D might be TRBD1 (6 bases). The V gene lost 2 bases and the J gene lost 6 bases, with 16 bases spanning the gap. Per the germline V gene, CDR1 is MDHEN and CDR2 is SYDVKM. This CDR3 is built from 15 residues.

This chain's CDR3 is CASSIGVKGTDTQYF. DNA of the CDR3: TGTGCCAGTAGTATTGGGGTGAAGGGAACAGATACGCAGTATTTT. The chain couples TRBV19 to TRBJ2-3; D is unresolved. CDR1 is LNHDA and CDR2 is SQIVND in the germline V gene (reference sequence). With 3 bases removed from V and 3 bases from J, the gap between germline ends came to 13 bases. This CDR3 has 15 amino acids.

This clone was recorded once. The rearrangement uses TRBV27 and TRBJ2-2, with D tentatively TRBD1 (6 bases). The germline V gene encodes CDR1 MNHEY and CDR2 SMNVEV (reference sequence). The CDR3 runs to 16 residues. V was trimmed by 6 bases and J by 0 bases, leaving 14 bases between them. The CDR3 spells CASRTLGGPNTGELFF. CDR3 nucleotide sequence: TGTGCCAGCAGGACTCTTGGGGGCCCGAACACCGGGGAGCTGTTTTTT.

CDR3 bases: TGCGCCAGCAGCCAAGGCCCGGGACCAAGCACCGGGGAGCTGTTTTTT. It translates to CASSQGPGPSTGELFF. The chain employs TRBV4-1 and TRBJ2-2; D might be TRBD1 or TRBD2, each matching 5 bases. Looked up from germline, CDR1 is MGHRA and CDR2 is YSYEKL. Deletions cut 1 base from V and 4 bases from J, with 13 bases between. The CDR3 loop spans 16 amino acids.

The chain couples TRBV6-5 to TRBJ2-7; TRBD1 is a possible D gene (6 bases). Per the germline V gene, CDR1 is MNHEY and CDR2 is SVGAGI. Trimming stripped 2 bases from V and 7 bases from J, with 18 bases between. The CDR3 runs to 15 residues. In DNA form, the CDR3 reads TGTGCCAGCAGTTACGGGACAAGGGACCTGTCGGAGCAGTACTTC. Translation: CASSYGTRDLSEQYF.

This clone was observed once. This chain uses TRBV27 with TRBJ2-1; 8 nucleotides line up with TRBD2. Germline lookup yields CDR1 MNHEY and CDR2 SMNVEV (reference sequence). The CDR3 totals 15 residues. V lost 2 bases, J lost 5 bases, and 5 bases stayed unmatched. In nucleotides, the CDR3 is TGTGCCAGCAGTTTACGGCGGGGGGTAAACAATGAGCAGTTCTTC. Its protein product is CASSLRRGVNNEQFF.

The rearrangement joins TRBV7-9 to TRBJ2-5; 7 positions agree with TRBD1. The germline V gene encodes CDR1 SEHNR and CDR2 FQNEAQ (reference sequence). CDR3 size: 12 residues. Trimming took 6 bases from V and 5 from J; bases not matched to a gene: 3. CDR3 bases: TGTGCCAGCAGAGGGGGCCTGGAGACCCAGTACTTC. This translates into CASRGGLETQYF.

This chain links TRBV4-2 with TRBJ2-1; a possible D gene is TRBD2 (6 bases). CDR1 and CDR2 (germline): LGHNA, YNFKEQ. The CDR3 loop spans 18 amino acids. Trimming shortened V by 0 bases and J by 0 bases, and 15 bases separated the two germline ends. CDR3: CASSQDSILLASYNEQFF. The DNA for the CDR3 is TGTGCCAGCAGCCAAGATTCTATTTTACTAGCCTCCTACAATGAGCAGTTCTTC.

The chain joins TRBV19 to TRBJ2-3; 10 bases agree with TRBD2. CDR1 and CDR2 from the germline V gene are LNHDA and SQIVND (reference sequence). The ends lost 3 bases at V and 9 bases at J; junction bases unmatched: 9. CDR3 length equals 15 residues. The CDR3 nucleotides read TGTGCCAGTAGTATGAATAGCGGGGGGCCTGTGACGCAGTATTTT. Its translation is CASSMNSGGPVTQYF.

The rearrangement links TRBV21-1 to TRBJ1-2. TRBV21-1 is deemed a pseudogene. The CDR3 has 18 amino acids. CDR3 protein: CASSKGGRLRCFNYGYTF. As DNA, the CDR3 is TGTGCCAGCAGCAAAGGAGGACGGCTCCGCTGCTTTAACTATGGCTACACCTTC.

The CDR3 DNA sequence: TGCGCCAGCAGTGACACAGGGGACACCGGGGAGCTGTTTTTT. It encodes CASSDTGDTGELFF. The chain couples TRBV10-2 to TRBJ2-2, with 7 bases identical to TRBD1. With 3 bases clipped from V and 3 bases from J, the junction kept 1 base outside the gene matches. Germline V gives CDR1 WSHSY, CDR2 SAAADI. CDR3 length: 14 residues.

This chain uses TRBV4-1 with TRBJ1-4; TRBD1 aligns across 8 bases. The germline V gene has CDR1 MGHRA and CDR2 YSYEKL. Trimming cost V 2 bases and J 8 bases; bases outside gene matches: 13. This CDR3 spans 17 amino acids. This chain's CDR3 is CASSQFGQGRIREKLFF. DNA for the CDR3: TGCGCCAGCAGCCAATTCGGACAGGGAAGAATCAGGGAAAAACTGTTTTTT.